One sample yielded the 12 T cell receptor beta chains listed below, sequenced in a study of blood T cell repertoires in COVID-19. Here immunoSEQ multiplex PCR was the method, and the copy in TCRdb shows in-frame clones only, minus some. The sample lists just over 200,000 clones, less than 85% seen once, with 4.5% to 7% in the top ten. Sequencing input: peripheral blood. The receptors were gathered from a woman in her 70s with acute or convalescent COVID-19.

The rearrangement links TRBV7-9 to TRBJ2-5, with TRBD2 matching over 9 bases. This CDR3 is 16 amino acids long. CDR1 and CDR2 (germline): SEHNR, FQNEAQ (reference sequence). After removal of 0 bases from V and 2 bases from J, the junction contained 4 bases not matched to a gene. CDR3 bases: TGTGCCAGCAGCTTAGCTAGCGGGAGTCGTCAAGAGACCCAGTACTTC. Translating gives CASSLASGSRQETQYF.

The V call is TRBV29-1, the J call TRBJ2-3, with D possibly being TRBD2 (6 bases). Trimming cost V 2 bases and J 6 bases, with 12 bases left between them. In germline, CDR1 is SQVTM, CDR2 ANQGSEA. The CDR3 sequence is 13 residues long. The CDR3 reads CSVERGYSDTQYF. The DNA of the CDR3 is TGCAGCGTTGAACGGGGGTACTCCGATACGCAGTATTTT.

V gene TRBV4-2 combines with J gene TRBJ1-1; TRBD1 is a possible D gene (6 bases). The length of the CDR3 is 15 residues. V lost 6 bases, J lost 5 bases, and 19 bases lay in between. Germline lookup yields CDR1 LGHNA and CDR2 YNFKEQ. CDR3 nucleotide sequence: TGTGCCAGCAGTCAGACACAGGGATGGGATACTGAAGCTTTCTTT. Protein sequence: CASSQTQGWDTEAFF.

V usage is TRBV18 and J usage is TRBJ1-2, with 9 bases lining up with TRBD1. This CDR3 region has 15 residues. Looked up from germline, CDR1 is KGHSH and CDR2 is LQKENI. V lost 3 bases, J lost 4 bases, and 6 bases stayed unmatched. CDR3 sequence: CASSPGTGPVYGYTF. The CDR3 DNA reads TGTGCCAGCTCACCCGGGACAGGGCCAGTCTATGGCTACACCTTC.

The chain is built from TRBV11-2 and TRBJ1-5, with TRBD1 matching 7 bases. Trimming at V came to 5 bases and at J to 4 bases, leaving 8 bases not matched to a gene. CDR1 and CDR2 from the germline V gene are SGHAT and FQNNGV. CDR3 length: 15 residues. Here the CDR3 DNA reads TGTGCCAGCAGCCCGACAGGGACGAGAAATCAGCCCCAGCATTTT. This codes for CASSPTGTRNQPQHF.

The chain employs TRBV18 and TRBJ1-6; 12 positions match TRBD1. The CDR3 consists of 17 residues. Trimming took 6 bases from V and 9 from J; bases not matched to a gene: 12. Germline CDR1 is KGHSH and CDR2 is LQKENI. CDR3 bases: TGTGCCAGCTCGCTTGCCCCCGGGACAGGGGGCGCTTCACCCCTCCACTTT. Encoded protein: CASSLAPGTGGASPLHF. Combining the CDR3 with reference TRBV18 and TRBJ1-6 gives the whole variable domain NAGVMQNPRHLVRRRGQEARLRCSPMKGHSHVYWYRQLPEEGLKFMVYLQKENIIDESGMPKERFSAEFPKEGPSILRIQQVVRGDSAAYFCASSLAPGTGGASPLHFGNGTRLTVT.

This clone was picked up one time. This chain uses TRBV27 with TRBJ2-1, with D perhaps matching TRBD2 (5 bases). The germline V and J ends were trimmed by 3 bases and 4 bases, with 10 bases remaining between them. Germline CDR1 is MNHEY and CDR2 is SMNVEV (reference sequence). The CDR3 extends over 14 amino acids. The CDR3 nucleotides read TGTGCCAGCAGTTTGGACTCTATTTACAATGAGCAGTTCTTC. It translates to CASSLDSIYNEQFF.

This clone was seen once. This rearrangement joins TRBV19 to TRBJ2-3; TRBD2 might be the D (5 bases). CDR3 length equals 13 residues. The V and J ends lost 7 bases and 6 bases respectively, with 14 bases between them. Germline V gene lookup returns CDR1 LNHDA and CDR2 SQIVND (reference sequence). CDR3 coding DNA: TGTGCCAGTAAGGACCCGGGATTGGATACGCAGTATTTT. It yields the protein CASKDPGLDTQYF.

The chain uses TRBV7-2 and TRBJ2-3, with TRBD1 identical over 7 bases. The CDR3 loop spans 14 amino acids. From germline, CDR1 is SGHTA and CDR2 FQGNSA. V shed 5 bases, J shed 4 bases, and the junction held 6 bases outside the gene matches. The CDR3 reads CASSTDRVADTQYF. The CDR3 DNA reads as TGTGCCAGCAGCACTGACAGGGTGGCAGATACGCAGTATTTT.

This clone was picked up many times. The CDR3 here is CASSASTDTQYF. CDR3 bases: TGTGCCAGCAGCGCTAGCACAGATACGCAGTATTTT. The rearrangement joins TRBV9 to TRBJ2-3; D not certain. Germline assignment: CDR1 SGDLS and CDR2 YYNGEE. Trimming took 3 bases from V and 0 from J, leaving 2 bases between them. The CDR3 length is 12 residues. The entire variable domain, with the rest obtained from reference TRBV9 and TRBJ2-3, is as follows: DSGVTQTPKHLITATGQRVTLRCSPRSGDLSVYWYQQSLDQGLQFLIQYYNGEERAKGNILERFSAQQFPDLHSELNLSSLELGDSALYFCASSASTDTQYFGPGTRLTVL.

The chain has TRBV28 and TRBJ1-2; D is uncertain. CDR3 size: 13 residues. In germline, CDR1 is MDHEN, CDR2 SYDVKM. V dropped 6 bases and J dropped 4 bases, with 12 bases sitting between them. CDR3 bases: TGTGCCAGCAGCCTTGGCAGGTTCTATGGCTACACCTTC. This translates into CASSLGRFYGYTF.

The chain couples TRBV3-1 (or the pseudogene TRBV3-2) to TRBJ1-2; tentative D call: TRBD1 (5 bases). Germline CDR1 LGHDT, CDR2 YNNKEL (reference sequence). With 2 bases removed from V and 2 bases from J, the gap between germline ends came to 12 bases. The CDR3 is made up of 15 amino acids. CDR3 amino acids: CASSQTPTENYGYTF. Here the CDR3 DNA reads TGTGCCAGCAGCCAAACGCCGACAGAGAACTATGGCTACACCTTC.